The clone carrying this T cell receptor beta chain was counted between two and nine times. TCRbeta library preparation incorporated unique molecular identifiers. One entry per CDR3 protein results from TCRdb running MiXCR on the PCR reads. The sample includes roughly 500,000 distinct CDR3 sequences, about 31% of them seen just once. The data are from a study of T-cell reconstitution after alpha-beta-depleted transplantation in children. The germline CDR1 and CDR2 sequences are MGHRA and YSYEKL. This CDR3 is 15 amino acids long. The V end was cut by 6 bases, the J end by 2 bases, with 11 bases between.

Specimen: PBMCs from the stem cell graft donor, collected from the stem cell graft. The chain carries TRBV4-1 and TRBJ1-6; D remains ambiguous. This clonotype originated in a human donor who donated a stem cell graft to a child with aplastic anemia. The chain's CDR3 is CASSLHATYNSPLHF. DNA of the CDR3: TGCGCCAGCAGTCTACATGCTACCTATAATTCACCCCTCCACTTT.